This passage covers 10 T cell receptor beta chains from one sample sequenced in a study of metastatic and nonmetastatic thyroid tumors. TCRdb reanalyzed the PCR reads via MiXCR. There are around 34,000 clones in the sample; about 29% occur only once, and approximately 7.8% lies in the top ten. All patients reached thyroid surgery having received no treatment beforehand. What was sequenced was blood. Receptors were obtained from a female donor with papillary thyroid cancer or a benign thyroid nodule (not recorded which). Some clones in this sample may be carry-over from other donors' samples.

The chain joins TRBV18 to TRBJ2-1, with 9 bases aligning to TRBD1. CDR3 length: 13 residues. From germline, CDR1 is KGHSH and CDR2 LQKENI. V shed 6 bases, J shed 14 bases, and the junction held 11 bases outside the gene matches. CDR3 in amino acids: CASSQGTGSREFF. In DNA, the CDR3 is TGTGCCAGCTCCCAAGGGACAGGGTCTAGGGAGTTCTTC.

This clone was recorded a few times. This chain uses TRBV6-1 with TRBJ2-5, with TRBD2 matching 8 bases. From germline, CDR1 is MNHNS and CDR2 SASEGT. This CDR3 contains 13 residues. V shed 10 bases and J 2 bases; nucleotides not matched to a gene: 6. CDR3 sequence reads: CATLAGGQETQYF. The CDR3, as DNA: TGTGCCACCCTTGCGGGAGGACAAGAGACCCAGTACTTC.

On this clone: Sequence at one end of the junction differs from germline and may be a read error. The V gene is TRBV7-7, the J gene TRBJ2-7; maybe TRBD2 (6 bases). Per germline, CDR1 SSHAT and CDR2 FNYEAQ (reference sequence). The CDR3 length is 13 residues. In nucleotides, the CDR3 is TGTGCTAGCAGCTTAGCGGATGGGGACGATCAGTACTTC. Translated, it gives CASSLADGDDQYF.

The chain employs TRBV24-1 and TRBJ2-7; either TRBD1 or TRBD2 may fit D (5 bases each). The CDR3 is 15 residues long. Germline CDR1 KGHDR, CDR2 SFDVKD. V was trimmed by 5 bases and J by 3 bases, leaving 16 bases between them. CDR3 residues: CATSVLWGSSYEQYF. Written as DNA, the CDR3 is TGTGCCACCAGTGTCCTTTGGGGGTCGAGCTACGAGCAGTACTTC.

This clone qualifies as medium-sized. The J gene is TRBJ2-7, the V gene TRBV28, with 8 bases lining up with TRBD2. V gave up 3 bases and J gave up 5 bases; unmatched junction bases: 3. Germline V gene sequence: CDR1 MDHEN, CDR2 SYDVKM. This CDR3 region has 13 residues. The CDR3 sequence is CASSFLREDEQYF. The CDR3 DNA follows: TGTGCCAGCAGTTTTTTGCGGGAGGACGAGCAGTACTTC.

Many counts were recorded for this clone. The genes are TRBV19 and TRBJ1-4, with a possible D match to TRBD1 (5 bases). The CDR3 covers 14 residues. Trimming cost V 3 bases and J 1 base, with 6 bases left between them. Germline V lookup: CDR1 LNHDA, CDR2 SQIVND (reference sequence). The CDR3 protein is CASSMRGTNEKLFF. The DNA for the CDR3 is TGTGCCAGTAGTATGAGGGGAACTAATGAAAAACTGTTTTTT. Together with reference TRBV19 and TRBJ1-4, the CDR3 gives the full variable domain: DGGITQSPKYLFRKEGQNVTLSCEQNLNHDAMYWYRQDPGQGLRLIYYSQIVNDFQKGDIAEGYSVSREKKESFPLTVTSAQKNPTAFYLCASSMRGTNEKLFFGSGTQLSVL.

As DNA, the CDR3 is TGTGCCAGCAGTCCCCCCTTAAGTGAAGCTTTCTTT. Its translation: CASSPPLSEAFF. The J gene is TRBJ1-1, the V gene TRBV28; D ambiguous. The CDR3 loop spans 12 amino acids. Germline assignment: CDR1 MDHEN and CDR2 SYDVKM. V lost 5 bases, J lost 7 bases, and 11 bases lay in between.

V gene TRBV6-1 combines with J gene TRBJ2-7; 7 positions agree with TRBD1. With 5 bases clipped from V and 6 bases from J, the junction kept 10 bases outside the gene matches. The germline V gene has CDR1 MNHNS and CDR2 SASEGT. CDR3 length: 14 residues. The CDR3, as DNA: TGTGCCAGCAGTAGACAGGGCCGAGGGACCGAGCAGTACTTC. Amino acids: CASSRQGRGTEQYF.

This clone was found many times. The chain joins TRBV5-4 to TRBJ1-1; 7 bases line up with TRBD1. V lost 3 bases to trimming and J lost 11 bases; unmatched junction nucleotides: 7. CDR1 and CDR2 from the germline V gene are SGHNT and YYREEE (reference sequence). This CDR3 comprises 12 residues. CDR3 in amino acids: CASSSQGQYAFF. The CDR3 DNA reads as TGTGCCAGCAGCTCCCAGGGACAGTACGCTTTCTTT.

This clone is medium-sized (0.01 to 0.1%) within its sample. The chain recombines TRBV28 with TRBJ2-7; D unresolved. The CDR3 covers 12 residues. Germline CDR1 and CDR2: MDHEN and SYDVKM. The V end lost 1 base, the J end lost 2 bases, and 3 bases lay between the germline ends. The CDR3 DNA reads TGTGCCAGCAGTTTATTCACCTACGAGCAGTACTTC. Its protein product is CASSLFTYEQYF. Full variable domain (missing parts from reference TRBV28 and TRBJ2-7): DVKVTQSSRYLVKRTGEKVFLECVQDMDHENMFWYRQDPGLGLRLIYFSYDVKMKEKGDIPEGYSVSREKKERFSLILESASTNQTSMYLCASSLFTYEQYFGPGTRLTVT.